This T cell receptor beta chain emerged from a study of T cell responses to AZD1222 COVID-19 vaccine. Findings and caveats of the study: Sampling captured repertoires only after the peak T cell response.

Sequenced by immunoSEQ multiplex PCR; TCRdb stores in-frame clones only, minus some. The table lists about 83,000 clones, about 84% of them singletons. As concerns this clone: Its antigen is currently unknown.

V trimming: 2 bases; J trimming: 4 bases; junction bases outside the gene matches: 9. This CDR3 is built from 16 residues. Germline CDR1 reads MNHNS; CDR2 reads SASEGT. This TCR came from an adult in good health. This chain links TRBV6-1 with TRBJ2-3; TRBD2 agrees at 7 bases. The source was peripheral blood, collected on day 0 of AZD1222 vaccination. The CDR3 region is CASSEQGAGAADTQYF. As DNA, the CDR3 is TGTGCCAGCAGTGAACAGGGTGCGGGAGCCGCAGATACGCAGTATTTT.